The text below deals with one TCR beta chain. The ends lost 0 bases at V and 2 bases at J; junction bases unmatched: 4. There are 16 residues in the CDR3. The germline V gene encodes CDR1 MNHEY and CDR2 SMNVEV (reference sequence). This record comes from a study of shared clonotypes between healthy human individuals. The method was immunoSEQ multiplex PCR; TCRdb's version includes in-frame clones alone and lacks a portion of them. The data contain around 2,000,000 clones, around 95% of them singletons. Recent vaccinations or acute infections were absent in the healthy HIV-negative adult donors. Every one of the donors was a Caucasian adult that lived in Nashville, Tennessee.

The sequence was obtained from a man between 18 and 29 years old in good health. V usage is TRBV27 and J usage is TRBJ2-7, with 10 positions matching TRBD2. Sample: naive CD4+ T cells sorted from blood. Subset here: CD45RA+ positively selected. CDR3 protein: CASSLSLAGGAYEQYF. CDR3 nucleotide sequence: TGTGCCAGCAGTTTATCATTAGCGGGAGGCGCCTACGAGCAGTACTTC.